These 26 T cell receptor beta chains share one sample of origin, sequenced in a study of T cell responses to AZD1222 COVID-19 vaccine. Generated by immunoSEQ multiplex PCR, the TCRdb table keeps only in-frame clones and is missing some. Seen here are about 190,000 clones, more than 75% observed once, and the top ten hold 0.99%. Sequenced here: peripheral blood, sampled on day 0 of AZD1222 vaccination. These receptors were obtained from an adult in good health.

This chain joins TRBV29-1 and TRBJ2-1, with D unclear. The CDR3 sequence is 13 residues long. Germline V gene data show CDR1 as SQVTM and CDR2 as ANQGSEA. Trimming stripped 6 bases from V and 9 bases from J, with 18 bases between. The CDR3 region is CSVLQRDTGEQFF. CDR3 DNA sequence: TGCAGCGTCCTACAAAGGGATACCGGTGAGCAGTTCTTC.

The V gene is TRBV7-3, the J gene TRBJ2-1; 9 bases are shared with TRBD2. CDR3 size: 15 residues. The V segment lost 1 base and the J segment 7 bases; nucleotides outside the gene matches: 5. Germline V gene sequence: CDR1 SGHTA, CDR2 FQGTGA. The CDR3 region is CASSLMASGVNEQFF. The CDR3 coding sequence is TGTGCCAGCAGCTTAATGGCTAGCGGGGTGAATGAGCAGTTCTTC.

CDR3 DNA: TGTGCCAGTAGTATAGATAGCGGGAGGATCCAAGAGACCCAGTACTTC. It specifies CASSIDSGRIQETQYF. The gene calls are TRBV19 and TRBJ2-5, with TRBD2 matching 10 bases. From germline, CDR1 is LNHDA and CDR2 SQIVND (reference sequence). J was trimmed by 1 base and V by 0 bases; bases with no gene match: 2. The CDR3 totals 16 residues.

The chain has TRBV3-1 (or the pseudogene TRBV3-2) and TRBJ2-7; possible D gene TRBD2, 6 bases. CDR1 LGHDT and CDR2 YNNKEL come from the germline V gene (reference sequence). Trimming took off 1 base at V and 6 bases at J, with 13 bases between the two ends. This CDR3 contains 14 residues. The CDR3 sequence: CASSQADGRGEQYF. Here the CDR3 DNA reads TGTGCCAGCAGCCAAGCGGACGGGAGAGGCGAGCAGTACTTC.

This clone was seen a single time. The chain has TRBV19 and TRBJ2-7; D is unclear. Germline V gives CDR1 LNHDA, CDR2 SQIVND (reference sequence). Trimming pared 0 bases from V and 3 bases from J, leaving 9 bases between. CDR3 length equals 14 residues. Written as DNA, the CDR3 is TGTGCCAGTAGTATAGAGCCAGGTAACTACGAGCAGTACTTC. Translating gives CASSIEPGNYEQYF.

Details on this clone: A junction end diverges from the germline sequence, so it may reflect a read error. The genes are TRBV7-8 and TRBJ2-1, with D possibly matching TRBD2 (6 bases). Germline V CDR1 and CDR2: SGHVS, FQNEAQ. This CDR3 spans 14 amino acids. CDR3 nucleotides: TGTGCCAGCAGCTTAGCGGAGACTAGTAATGTGCAGTTCTTC. The encoded protein is CASSLAETSNVQFF.

The chain combines TRBV7-9 with TRBJ2-1; 10 bases are a match to TRBD2. This CDR3 spans 17 amino acids. The germline CDR1 and CDR2 sequences are SEHNR and FQNEAQ (reference sequence). With V trimmed by 4 bases and J by 1 base, 7 bases remained unmatched. The CDR3 region is CASSSGSGGASYNEQFF. DNA of the CDR3: TGTGCCAGCAGCTCTGGCAGCGGGGGGGCATCCTACAATGAGCAGTTCTTC.

The chain couples TRBV19 to TRBJ1-1; D not certain. CDR3 length: 15 amino acids. Trimming pared 1 base from V and 4 bases from J, leaving 13 bases between. Germline V gene data show CDR1 as LNHDA and CDR2 as SQIVND (reference sequence). The CDR3 spells CASSIGDLTTTEAFF. CDR3 sequence (DNA): TGTGCCAGTAGTATAGGCGACCTAACAACCACTGAAGCTTTCTTT.

This chain joins TRBV12-5 and TRBJ2-1; 7 bases align to TRBD2. This CDR3 is 16 amino acids long. CDR1 and CDR2 (germline): LGHNT, FRNRAP. The trim removed 0 bases at V and 7 bases at J, leaving 9 bases unmatched. This CDR3 reads CASGLVRAGGSNEQFF. CDR3 DNA: TGTGCTAGTGGTTTGGTGAGGGCCGGGGGGTCGAATGAGCAGTTCTTC.

The V gene is TRBV27, the J gene TRBJ1-5; TRBD1 might be the D (5 bases). The germline V gene encodes CDR1 MNHEY and CDR2 SMNVEV (reference sequence). Trimming shortened V by 2 bases and J by 2 bases, and 7 bases separated the two germline ends. CDR3 length: 14 amino acids. As DNA, the CDR3 is TGTGCCAGCAGTTTAGGGGGGGGCAATCAGCCCCAGCATTTT. It yields the protein CASSLGGGNQPQHF.

CDR3 region: CASSEAGQGAETQYF. The DNA of the CDR3 is TGTGCCAGCAGTGAAGCGGGACAGGGCGCCGAGACCCAGTACTTC. V gene TRBV2 combines with J gene TRBJ2-5, with 9 bases fitting TRBD1. The V and J ends lost 0 bases and 5 bases, in that order; junction bases with no gene match: 4. Germline CDR1 is SNHLY and CDR2 is FYNNEI. This CDR3 is built from 15 residues.

The rearrangement uses TRBV5-1 and TRBJ2-7; TRBD2 aligns across 9 bases. Germline CDR1 and CDR2: SGHRS and YFSETQ. J gave up 2 bases and V 3 bases, and 12 bases lay outside the gene matches. The CDR3 is made up of 17 amino acids. CDR3 DNA sequence: TGCGCCAGCAGCTCGGAGCGGGAGGACCCTTATACCTACGAGCAGTACTTC. Translation: CASSSEREDPYTYEQYF.

This chain joins TRBV27 and TRBJ2-1, with a possible D match to TRBD2 (5 bases). Trimming cost V 5 bases and J 7 bases, with 12 bases left between them. The CDR3 runs to 13 residues. CDR1 and CDR2 (germline): MNHEY, SMNVEV (reference sequence). CDR3: CASSELGKNEQFF. The CDR3 DNA follows: TGTGCCAGCAGTGAACTAGGGAAGAATGAGCAGTTCTTC.

This clone occurred once. This chain joins TRBV10-3 and TRBJ1-2; perhaps TRBD1 as D (5 bases). The CDR3 contains 14 residues. V lost 4 bases, J lost 4 bases, and 13 bases lay in between. Germline values: CDR1 ENHRY, CDR2 SYGVKD. Here the CDR3 DNA reads TGTGCCATCAGTGCGGGCAGGGAGGCCTATGGCTACACCTTC. Its protein is CAISAGREAYGYTF.

A single count supports this clone. The chain links TRBV2 to TRBJ1-1; D call uncertain. Germline assignment: CDR1 SNHLY and CDR2 FYNNEI. The V end was cut by 7 bases, the J end by 4 bases, with 16 bases between. This CDR3 is 14 amino acids long. The CDR3 DNA reads as TGTGCCAGCACTTCCGGGGTTCGTTCCACTGAAGCTTTCTTT. Residues: CASTSGVRSTEAFF.

The J gene is TRBJ2-4, the V gene TRBV28; 13 bases match TRBD2. The CDR3 is 17 residues long. CDR1 and CDR2 from the germline V gene are MDHEN and SYDVKM. V was pared by 5 bases and J by 2 bases, with 6 bases of the junction left unmatched. CDR3 DNA sequence: TGTGCCAGCAGTCCTCGGACTAGCGGGAGTCCCAAAAACATTCAGTACTTC. Its translation: CASSPRTSGSPKNIQYF.

CDR3 region: CASSYQDQGYTIYF. CDR3 nucleotides: TGTGCCAGCAGTTACCAAGACCAGGGGTACACCATATATTTT. This chain uses TRBV6-6 with TRBJ1-3, with a weak D call TRBD1 (6 bases). Germline lookup yields CDR1 MNHNY and CDR2 SVGAGI (reference sequence). There are 14 residues in the CDR3. Trimming pared 2 bases from V and 8 bases from J, leaving 13 bases between.

The chain has TRBV7-9 and TRBJ1-4; the D is unclear. Germline values: CDR1 SEHNR, CDR2 FQNEAQ (reference sequence). The CDR3 is 14 amino acids. V lost 5 bases and J lost 6, with 13 bases in between. Here the CDR3 DNA reads TGTGCCAGCAGCCCCTCGGGGTTCTATGAAAAACTGTTTTTT. This encodes CASSPSGFYEKLFF.

This clone has just one count. J is TRBJ2-2 and V is TRBV5-1; TRBD1 matches at 8 bases. The CDR3 contains 17 residues. In germline, CDR1 is SGHRS, CDR2 YFSETQ. Trimming removed 0 bases from V and 5 bases from J; junction bases left unmatched: 9. For the CDR3, the DNA is TGCGCCAGCAGCTTGGCACGGCAGGGGGCAGGTACCGGGGAGCTGTTTTTT. The encoded protein is CASSLARQGAGTGELFF.

The sample holds one count of this clone. CDR3 sequence (DNA): TGTGCCAGCGGTCAAGGGACAGCTCGAGGGGATGGCTACACCTTC. Amino acid sequence: CASGQGTARGDGYTF. This chain uses TRBV7-9 with TRBJ1-2; 7 positions match TRBD1. The CDR3 extends over 15 amino acids. V lost 8 bases, J lost 6 bases, and 15 bases stayed unmatched. Germline assignment: CDR1 SEHNR and CDR2 FQNEAQ (reference sequence).

The chain has TRBV29-1 and TRBJ2-7; D is undetermined. CDR1 and CDR2 (germline): SQVTM, ANQGSEA. The CDR3 is 13 amino acids. V gave up 3 bases and J gave up 0 bases, with 9 bases separating them. CDR3 coding DNA: TGCAGCGTTGATGGGCGGAGCTCCTACGAGCAGTACTTC. Translating gives CSVDGRSSYEQYF.

The rearrangement uses TRBV2 and TRBJ2-1; D is perhaps TRBD2 (7 bases). V was pared by 0 bases and J by 6 bases, with 18 bases between. The germline V gene has CDR1 SNHLY and CDR2 FYNNEI. The CDR3 contains 17 residues. In DNA form, the CDR3 reads TGTGCCAGCAGTGAAGCCCGTTCGGGGGGCCGGGTCAATGAGCAGTTCTTC. Protein sequence: CASSEARSGGRVNEQFF.

The chain uses TRBV19 and TRBJ2-1, with a possible D match to TRBD2 (5 bases). Germline CDR1 is LNHDA and CDR2 is SQIVND (reference sequence). Trimming took 5 bases from V and 0 from J, leaving 14 bases between them. The CDR3 totals 16 residues. The CDR3 sequence: CASSGPEAYSYNEQFF. CDR3 bases: TGTGCCAGTAGTGGCCCGGAGGCTTACTCCTACAATGAGCAGTTCTTC.

The V call is TRBV12-3 or TRBV12-4, the J call TRBJ2-5; 7 bases map to TRBD1. Trimming took 5 bases from V and 1 from J; bases not matched to a gene: 1. This CDR3 comprises 13 residues. This chain's CDR3 is CASSNRGQETQYF. As DNA, the CDR3 is TGTGCCAGCAGTAACAGGGGCCAAGAGACCCAGTACTTC.

The J gene is TRBJ2-5, the V gene TRBV7-9; 7 bases map to TRBD1. Germline assignment: CDR1 SEHNR and CDR2 FQNEAQ (reference sequence). Trimming at V came to 2 bases and at J to 1 base, leaving 1 base not matched to a gene. This CDR3 comprises 14 residues. Here the CDR3 DNA reads TGTGCCAGCAGCTTACGACAGGGCCAAGAGACCCAGTACTTC. Protein product: CASSLRQGQETQYF.

The gene calls are TRBV28 and TRBJ1-2; D ambiguous. This CDR3 region has 13 residues. The germline gives CDR1 MDHEN, CDR2 SYDVKM. V shed 5 bases and J shed 2 bases, with 9 bases lying between them. CDR3 sequence: CASSVGLNYGYTF. The CDR3 DNA reads as TGTGCCAGCAGTGTGGGTCTCAACTATGGCTACACCTTC.